These 19 T cell receptor beta chains share one sample of origin, sequenced in a study of T cell responses to AZD1222 COVID-19 vaccine. The protocol was immunoSEQ multiplex PCR, while the TCRdb copy is restricted to in-frame clones and leaves out a portion. The repertoire holds some 100,000 clones, about 89% seen once, with 16% in the top ten. Material: peripheral blood, obtained on day 0 of AZD1222 vaccination. The receptors were gathered from an adult in good health.

V and J are TRBV28 and TRBJ1-2, with a possible D match to TRBD1 (6 bases). The germline V gene has CDR1 MDHEN and CDR2 SYDVKM. Trimming took off 6 bases at V and 5 bases at J, with 13 bases between the two ends. The CDR3 loop spans 13 amino acids. Written as DNA, the CDR3 is TGTGCCAGCAGGGGGGCAAGTCAGTATGGCTACACCTTC. Its protein is CASRGASQYGYTF.

This chain connects TRBV4-1 to TRBJ2-7; no clear D gene. This CDR3 has 12 amino acids. Looked up from germline, CDR1 is MGHRA and CDR2 is YSYEKL. V was pared by 0 bases and J by 10 bases, with 10 bases between. The CDR3 protein is CASSQDPGLQYF. DNA for the CDR3: TGCGCCAGCAGCCAAGATCCAGGTCTTCAGTACTTC.

This chain joins TRBV5-1 and TRBJ2-2; D possibly corresponds to TRBD2 (6 bases). The CDR3 contains 16 residues. V shed 4 bases and J shed 4 bases, with 17 bases lying between them. Germline V CDR1 and CDR2: SGHRS, YFSETQ. CDR3 DNA sequence: TGCGCCAGCAGCAAAGGGACTCCCCTGGGCACCGGGGAGCTGTTTTTT. As protein: CASSKGTPLGTGELFF.

J is TRBJ2-7 and V is TRBV3-1 (or the pseudogene TRBV3-2); the D is unclear. Germline V gene lookup returns CDR1 LGHDT and CDR2 YNNKEL (reference sequence). V was cut by 4 bases and J by 2 bases, with 9 bases left in between. The CDR3 runs to 13 residues. CDR3 sequence: CASSPGPAYEQYF. CDR3 nucleotide sequence: TGTGCCAGCAGCCCCGGGCCAGCCTACGAGCAGTACTTC.

The chain combines TRBV7-8 with TRBJ2-1, with 9 bases lining up with TRBD2. J lost 6 bases, V lost 1 base, and 4 bases had no gene match. Germline V gives CDR1 SGHVS, CDR2 FQNEAQ. The CDR3 sequence is 15 residues long. CDR3 sequence (DNA): TGTGCCAGCAGCTTAGAGGGACTAGCACCCAATGAGCAGTTCTTC. This codes for CASSLEGLAPNEQFF.

The V and J genes are TRBV9 and TRBJ2-2; the D is unclear. The CDR3 has 12 residues. The V and J ends lost 1 base and 6 bases respectively, with 4 bases between them. Germline CDR1 and CDR2: SGDLS and YYNGEE. The CDR3 DNA reads TGTGCCAGCAGCGTAAGCGCCGGGGAGCTGTTTTTT. Its translation is CASSVSAGELFF. Drawing the rest from reference TRBV9 and TRBJ2-2, the complete variable domain is DSGVTQTPKHLITATGQRVTLRCSPRSGDLSVYWYQQSLDQGLQFLIQYYNGEERAKGNILERFSAQQFPDLHSELNLSSLELGDSALYFCASSVSAGELFFGEGSRLTVL.

This sequence joins TRBV10-1 and TRBJ2-2; TRBD2 aligns across 7 bases. The CDR3 runs 16 residues. Germline V lookup: CDR1 WNHNN, CDR2 SYGVQD (reference sequence). V dropped 0 bases and J dropped 6; count of bases not matched to a gene: 7. In DNA form, the CDR3 reads TGCGCCAGCAGTGAGTCGTGGACGGGGAGGGCCGGGGAGCTGTTTTTT. Amino acids: CASSESWTGRAGELFF.

The chain employs TRBV6-5 and TRBJ1-1, with TRBD1 matching over 7 bases. The V segment lost 7 bases and the J segment 6 bases; nucleotides outside the gene matches: 2. The CDR3 is made up of 11 amino acids. Per germline, CDR1 MNHEY and CDR2 SVGAGI. CDR3 residues: CASTDRAEAFF. CDR3 nucleotide sequence: TGTGCCAGCACCGACAGGGCTGAAGCTTTCTTT.

The chain recombines TRBV13 with TRBJ1-3; no clear D. Trimming pared 3 bases from V and 0 bases from J, leaving 9 bases between. The CDR3 sequence is 15 residues long. The germline V gene encodes CDR1 PRHDT and CDR2 FYEKMQ (reference sequence). CDR3 coding DNA: TGTGCCAGCAGCTTCAGGCAAGCCTCTGGAAACACCATATATTTT. Translation: CASSFRQASGNTIYF.

This clone was found a few times. This chain joins TRBV11-1 and TRBJ2-7; D call uncertain. CDR1 is SGHAT, CDR2 FQDESV, per germline (reference sequence). Trimming stripped 2 bases from V and 1 base from J, with 12 bases between. The CDR3 sequence is 15 residues long. CDR3 amino acids: CASSLTGLISYEQYF. CDR3 coding DNA: TGTGCCAGCAGCTTAACCGGTCTGATATCCTACGAGCAGTACTTC.

The chain recombines TRBV28 with TRBJ1-6; D ambiguous. The CDR3 consists of 15 residues. In germline, CDR1 is MDHEN, CDR2 SYDVKM. Trimming left V 2 bases short and J 7 bases short, with 12 bases between. The CDR3 here is CASSLPDVWNSPLHF. As DNA, the CDR3 is TGTGCCAGCAGTTTACCGGACGTATGGAATTCACCCCTCCACTTT.

The chain carries TRBV6-2 or TRBV6-3 and TRBJ1-2; no clear D. Trimming removed 0 bases from V and 4 bases from J, with 9 bases in between. Germline values: CDR1 MNHEY, CDR2 SVGEGT. The CDR3 covers 14 residues. The CDR3 nucleotides are TGTGCCAGCAGTTACTCGCCGGATTCCTATGGCTACACCTTC. It codes for CASSYSPDSYGYTF.

This chain connects TRBV19 to TRBJ1-1; D is unclear. With 1 base removed from V and 8 bases from J, the gap between germline ends came to 11 bases. The CDR3 runs to 13 residues. Germline-derived CDR1 and CDR2 are LNHDA and SQIVND (reference sequence). The CDR3 region is CASSIVAEGEAFF. The CDR3 DNA reads as TGTGCCAGTAGTATAGTTGCGGAAGGAGAAGCTTTCTTT.

The gene calls are TRBV6-5 and TRBJ1-3; 7 nucleotides line up with TRBD1. The V gene's germline CDR1 is MNHEY and CDR2 SVGAGI. This CDR3 is 12 amino acids long. V gave up 7 bases and J gave up 7 bases; unmatched junction bases: 4. CDR3: CASTLQGNTIYF. The CDR3 region has the DNA TGTGCCAGCACCCTACAGGGGAACACCATATATTTT.

The rearrangement links TRBV7-9 to TRBJ2-3, with 10 positions matching TRBD2. V trimming: 3 bases; J trimming: 3 bases; junction bases outside the gene matches: 3. The CDR3 is 15 amino acids. CDR1 is SEHNR and CDR2 is FQNEAQ in the germline V gene (reference sequence). This CDR3 reads CASSFSGGATDTQYF. Written as DNA, the CDR3 is TGTGCCAGCAGCTTCAGCGGGGGGGCTACAGATACGCAGTATTTT. The full variable domain, completed using reference TRBV7-9 and TRBJ2-3, is DTGVSQNPRHKITKRGQNVTFRCDPISEHNRLYWYRQTLGQGPEFLTYFQNEAQLEKSRLLSDRFSAERPKGSFSTLEIQRTEQGDSAMYLCASSFSGGATDTQYFGPGTRLTVL.

The rearrangement links TRBV6-5 to TRBJ1-1; D not certain. Germline CDR1 reads MNHEY; CDR2 reads SVGAGI. The germline V and J ends were trimmed by 6 bases and 3 bases, with 5 bases remaining between them. This CDR3 spans 11 amino acids. In DNA form, the CDR3 reads TGTGCCAGCAGCAGCGACACTGAAGCTTTCTTT. The encoded protein is CASSSDTEAFF.

CDR3 region: CASSFRRDYYNEQFF. The CDR3 DNA is TGTGCCAGCAGTTTTCGACGGGACTACTACAATGAGCAGTTCTTC. The chain is built from TRBV28 and TRBJ2-1; 7 bases fit TRBD2. Germline CDR1 reads MDHEN; CDR2 reads SYDVKM. The CDR3 runs 15 residues. After removal of 3 bases from V and 3 bases from J, the junction contained 5 bases not matched to a gene.

This clone was detected only once. The chain combines TRBV7-9 with TRBJ2-3; TRBD1 might be the D (5 bases). The CDR3 runs 14 residues. Trimming took off 1 base at V and 4 bases at J, with 9 bases between the two ends. CDR1 and CDR2 from the germline V gene are SEHNR and FQNEAQ (reference sequence). CDR3 sequence reads: CASSLGVGADTQYF. For the CDR3, the DNA is TGTGCCAGCAGCTTAGGGGTAGGGGCAGATACGCAGTATTTT.

The chain has TRBV6-2 or TRBV6-3 and TRBJ2-3; the match to TRBD2 covers 8 bases. V dropped 5 bases and J dropped 15; count of bases not matched to a gene: 16. This CDR3 has 14 amino acids. Germline loops: CDR1 MNHEY, CDR2 SVGEGT. In nucleotides, the CDR3 is TGTGCCAGCAGTGATACACCCCCCGGGACTAGTAAATATTTT. Encoded protein: CASSDTPPGTSKYF.